This T cell receptor (beta chain) stems from a study of beta chain features in type 1 diabetes (dated by TCRdb to the late 2010s). A note on the overall study: Mean age, gender distribution, total cell number and subset yield did not differ between patients and healthy donors. A total of under 140,000,000 sorted cells were examined across all samples, and the number of cells per subset was strongly correlated with RNA yield. In the study, TCRB repertoires of sorted circulating CD4+ T cell subsets from recently diagnosed type 1 diabetes patients were compared with those of matched healthy donors. Regulatory and stem cell-like memory subsets were isolated from only 8 patients and roughly eight healthy donors, whereas naive and central memory subsets came from all 30 or so donors. Here is what the overall study found, with its caveats: PCR may preferentially amplify shorter templates, but because patient and control samples were amplified and corrected together, any resulting skew would affect both groups equally. At VDJ recombination sites, type 1 diabetes patients had fewer insertions and more deleted nucleotides, which implies abnormalities in thymic rearrangement. Naive, central memory and regulatory TCRB repertoires appeared more similar among patients than among healthy donors. HLA sub-analyses involved small numbers of individuals, so any influence of HLA type on TCRB rearrangement remained unresolved. Because cDNA was sequenced instead of genomic DNA, highly expressing activated cells could be over-represented, though the groups showed no difference in activation or CD3 levels. A moderate but significant shortening of TCRB CDR3 length was observed in type 1 diabetes patients in all four CD4+ subsets.

The CDR3 contains 17 residues, cysteine and phenylalanine counted. Only the CDR3 region is kept as DNA, spanning 51 bases read in frame from base 1. CDR1 and CDR2 are drawn from the germline V gene: SGHTA, FQGNSA. Germline trimming amounts to 2 bases on V and 3 bases on J, with 10 as the count of junction bases outside the gene matches. Each donor gave one peripheral blood draw, approximately 120 mL on average, collected into heparinised tubes. A BD FACSAria II was used to sort naive, central memory, regulatory and stem cell-like memory CD4+ T cells with a panel that included CD45RO, CCR7, CD25, CD127, CD95 and CD27. All sorted populations exceeded 95% purity. PBMCs were separated immediately by Lymphoprep density gradient centrifugation and were stained directly, without being cultured. Samples were stained and sorted in pairs, with one healthy donor and one patient per experiment, so that batch effects were minimized.

All of the isolated RNA was reverse transcribed with the High Capacity cDNA Reverse Transcription Kit, so expressed TCRB transcripts were sequenced. Naive, central memory and regulatory T cell samples underwent deep immunoSEQ sequencing, averaging roughly 3.3 million total reads per sample. Sorted cells were lysed in RLT buffer and RNA was extracted with DNase-treated RNeasy Micro or Mini kits, depending on cell number. To prevent cross-contamination, every cell subset was processed on its own, while patient and healthy donor samples were processed together. The immunoSEQ multiplex PCR was used to amplify TCRB sequences from cDNA, yielding 87-bp fragments that span the CDR3 region. Amplicons were sequenced on the Illumina HiSeq platform. The authors processed their data as follows. PCR bias was computationally corrected using synthetic template baselines, reads within Hamming distance 2 were collapsed, and singletons that could not be merged were discarded. Reads were aligned against IMGT so that V, D and J genes, CDR3 length and insertions or deletions at six rearrangement sites could be assigned. Within each subset, clonotype counts were normalized to sorted cell number, and only after that were true diversity and Gini coefficients computed with the tcR R package. The overlap coefficient, calculated on TCRB nucleotide sequences, was used to measure repertoire sharing. Out-of-frame TCRB sequences from naive cells were analyzed to stand in for the pre-selection repertoire. What TCRdb holds here is the immuneACCESS table cut down to in-frame rearrangements. Part of the clones is not present; checked against another copy, under half of the missing clones reflect an unresolved V gene, and the others are unexplained. For V, J and clone size, that table is used; D and trimming come from the DNA. This sample gives 250,000 to 350,000 clones in total; 8% to 13% of them show up just once. About 0.014% of the sample belongs to the ten largest clones.

This clone was recorded a few times. Its specific antigen is unknown. No base qualities exist here, and no much larger clone lies one base off it. The material sequenced was naive CD4+ T cells from blood. The cell subset or site label, as the study defines it: true naive CD4+ T cells. The TCR comes from a woman in her thirties in good health. This chain joins TRBV7-2 to TRBJ2-3; TRBD2 aligns with 8 central bases. The CDR3 region has the sequence CASSLRAGTSGTDTQYF. The DNA reads as follows: TGTGCCAGCAGCTTAAGGGCCGGGACTAGTGGTACAGATACGCAGTATTTT.